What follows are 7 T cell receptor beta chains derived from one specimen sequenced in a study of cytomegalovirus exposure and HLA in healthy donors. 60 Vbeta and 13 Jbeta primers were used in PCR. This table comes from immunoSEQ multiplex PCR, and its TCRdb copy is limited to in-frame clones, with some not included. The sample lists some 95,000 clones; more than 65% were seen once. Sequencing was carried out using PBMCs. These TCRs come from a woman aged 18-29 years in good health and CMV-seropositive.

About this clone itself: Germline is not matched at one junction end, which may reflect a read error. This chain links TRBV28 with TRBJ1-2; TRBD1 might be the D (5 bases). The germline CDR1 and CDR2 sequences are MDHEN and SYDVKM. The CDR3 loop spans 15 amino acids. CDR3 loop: CASSPPKTVGVGHTF. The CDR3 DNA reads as TGTGCCAGCAGCCCCCCGAAGACAGTTGGGGTTGGCCACACCTTC.

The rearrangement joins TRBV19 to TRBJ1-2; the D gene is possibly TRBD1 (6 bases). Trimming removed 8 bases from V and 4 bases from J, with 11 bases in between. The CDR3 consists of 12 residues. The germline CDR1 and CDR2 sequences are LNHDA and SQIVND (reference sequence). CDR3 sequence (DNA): TGTGCCAGTCGGGCGGGGGCCTATGGCTACACCTTC. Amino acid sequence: CASRAGAYGYTF.

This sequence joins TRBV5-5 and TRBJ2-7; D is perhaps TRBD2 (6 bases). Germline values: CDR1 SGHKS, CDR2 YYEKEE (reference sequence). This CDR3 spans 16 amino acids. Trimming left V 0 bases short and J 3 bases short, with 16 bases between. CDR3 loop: CASSLGDKAGLYEQYF. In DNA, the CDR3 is TGTGCCAGCAGCTTGGGGGATAAGGCGGGACTCTACGAGCAGTACTTC.

The CDR3 sequence: CASSSGVVYEQYF. Here the CDR3 DNA reads TGTGCCAGCAGTTCCGGGGTCGTCTACGAGCAGTACTTC. The chain combines TRBV27 with TRBJ2-7, with a weak D call TRBD2 (5 bases). The ends were cut back, 4 bases at V and 3 bases at J, with 10 bases in the middle. This CDR3 comprises 13 residues. Germline loops: CDR1 MNHEY, CDR2 SMNVEV (reference sequence).

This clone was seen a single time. The CDR3: CAISGFRGPSHKTNYGYTF. The CDR3 DNA is TGTGCCATCAGTGGTTTTAGAGGGCCCTCTCATAAGACTAACTATGGCTACACCTTC. The chain links TRBV10-3 to TRBJ1-2, with D unclear. The length of the CDR3 is 19 residues. Per the germline V gene, CDR1 is ENHRY and CDR2 is SYGVKD. Trimming pared 4 bases from V and 0 bases from J, leaving 24 bases between.

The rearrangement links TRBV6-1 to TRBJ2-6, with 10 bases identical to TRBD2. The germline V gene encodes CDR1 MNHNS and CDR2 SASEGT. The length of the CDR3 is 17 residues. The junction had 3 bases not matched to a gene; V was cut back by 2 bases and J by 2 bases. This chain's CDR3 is CASSELAGVAGANVLTF. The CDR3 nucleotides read TGTGCCAGCAGTGAACTAGCGGGAGTGGCTGGGGCCAACGTCCTGACTTTC.

The CDR3 region has the DNA TGTGCCAGCAGCGCCACCAACCAGGCCAGCTCCTACAATGAGCAGTTCTTC. Its translation is CASSATNQASSYNEQFF. The chain carries TRBV9 and TRBJ2-1; no clear D. The V gene's germline CDR1 is SGDLS and CDR2 YYNGEE. The CDR3 is 17 residues long. The V end lost 3 bases, the J end lost 0 bases, and 16 bases lay between the germline ends.